This T cell receptor beta chain was sequenced for a study of graft-versus-host responses after intestinal transplantation. Turning to the study itself: Recipients had transplants, and these were multivisceral, liver-intestinal, or isolated intestinal.

Assay used: immunoSEQ multiplex PCR; TCRdb lists only in-frame clones, some missing. Of 70,000 to 95,000 clones in the sample, approximately 92% were seen once. Germline V CDR1 and CDR2: MNHEY, SMNVEV (reference sequence). The CDR3 consists of 16 residues. V lost 6 bases and J 1 base, leaving 17 bases between the germline ends. Regarding the study as a whole: High graft-versus-host to host-versus-graft clonal ratios were seen in allografts of patients with graft-donor T cell macrochimerism. Levels of circulating GvH clones at their peak were associated with early post-transplant HvG declines. GvH clones surfaced in recipient marrow, some emerging earlier in ileum or blood.

As for this clone: Antigen: not known.

The chain couples TRBV27 to TRBJ2-3; D not resolved. The sample in question was unstimulated CD8+ T cells sorted from spleen or lymph node cells, obtained before transplant. The TCR was taken from a human donor who was the organ donor for an intestinal transplant. Here the CDR3 DNA reads TGTGCCAGCAGCCCTTTCCCCAACTCCGGCACAGATACGCAGTATTTT. It yields the protein CASSPFPNSGTDTQYF.